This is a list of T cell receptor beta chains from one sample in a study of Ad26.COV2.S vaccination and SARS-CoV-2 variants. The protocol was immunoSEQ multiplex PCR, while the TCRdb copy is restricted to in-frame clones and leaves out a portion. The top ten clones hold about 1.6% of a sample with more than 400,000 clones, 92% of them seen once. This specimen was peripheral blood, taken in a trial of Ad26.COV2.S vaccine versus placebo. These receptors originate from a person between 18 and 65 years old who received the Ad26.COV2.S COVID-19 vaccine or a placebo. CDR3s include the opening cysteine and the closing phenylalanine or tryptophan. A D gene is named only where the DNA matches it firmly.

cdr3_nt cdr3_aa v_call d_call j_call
TGCGCCAGCTCAACTCGGCGTTGCGGGGGGTCCGGGGAGCTGTTTTTT CASSTRRCGGSGELFF TRBV23-1 TRBD2 TRBJ2-2
TGTGCCAGTAGCTCCGACGCAGTAGCCTCCTACGAGCAGTACTTC CASSSDAVASYEQYF TRBV19 . TRBJ2-7
TGTGCCAGCTCACCACCGGTACAAGAGACCCAGTACTTC CASSPPVQETQYF TRBV18 . TRBJ2-5
TGTGCCAGCAGCCATGATGGGGGATACACTGAAGCTTTCTTT CASSHDGGYTEAFF TRBV3-1/TRBV3-2 . TRBJ1-1
TGTGCCAGCAGGTTCGGAAGGGCCCTGGGGTATGGCTACACCTTC CASRFGRALGYGYTF TRBV6-5 . TRBJ1-2
TGTGCCAGCAGCTCGTCCTCCGGGATGCCGGATGAGCAGTTCTTC CASSSSSGMPDEQFF TRBV5-6 . TRBJ2-1
TGTGCCCCAGGGAATGACTATGGCTACACCTTC CAPGNDYGYTF TRBV7-9 . TRBJ1-2
TGTGCCAGCAGCCAAGGGAGGGCAGCTTATAATTCACCCCTCCACTTT CASSQGRAAYNSPLHF TRBV3-1/TRBV3-2 . TRBJ1-6
TGTGCCATCAGTGAGCCCTCTAGGGGGCAAGAGACCCAGTACTTC CAISEPSRGQETQYF TRBV10-3 . TRBJ2-5
TGTGCCAGTCATCGCACGGGGTATAATTCACCCCTCCACTTT CASHRTGYNSPLHF TRBV6-5 . TRBJ1-6
TGTGCCAGCAGTAACACCGGGGAGCTGTTTTTT CASSNTGELFF TRBV12-3/TRBV12-4 . TRBJ2-2
TGCGCCAGCAGCCGTGGTGGGGCTGGAAACACCATATATTTT CASSRGGAGNTIYF TRBV4-1 . TRBJ1-3
TGTGCCAGCAGTTTAGACAGTGGAAACACCATATATTTT CASSLDSGNTIYF TRBV12-3/TRBV12-4 . TRBJ1-3